One and the same sample provided the 24 T cell receptor beta chains below, sequenced in a study of cytomegalovirus exposure and HLA in healthy donors. The study ran its PCR with 60 Vbeta and 13 Jbeta primers. Some clones are missing from TCRdb's copy, which holds only in-frame ones; the method was immunoSEQ multiplex PCR. This sample carries around 150,000 clones, roughly 79% of them seen once, and the ten largest clones take 9.7%. Sequences were obtained from PBMCs. These receptors all stem from a young man in good health and CMV-seropositive.

In this sample, this clone turned up once. The V gene is TRBV6-5, the J gene TRBJ1-3, with D perhaps matching TRBD1 (6 bases). Germline CDR1 is MNHEY and CDR2 is SVGAGI. The ends were cut back, 0 bases at V and 0 bases at J, with 9 bases in the middle. This CDR3 spans 16 amino acids. In DNA form, the CDR3 reads TGTGCCAGCAGTTACTCGGGGGGGCCCTCTGGAAACACCATATATTTT. This gives the protein CASSYSGGPSGNTIYF.

This sequence joins TRBV9 and TRBJ2-2; D is possibly TRBD2 (6 bases). CDR1 and CDR2 (germline): SGDLS, YYNGEE. V lost 3 bases, J lost 5 bases, and 11 bases lay in between. This CDR3 spans 14 amino acids. CDR3 in amino acids: CASSEIGGTGELFF. In DNA, the CDR3 is TGTGCCAGCAGCGAGATCGGAGGGACCGGGGAGCTGTTTTTT.

V usage is TRBV9 and J usage is TRBJ2-7, with 7 bases that match TRBD1. J gave up 1 base and V 4 bases, and 8 bases lay outside the gene matches. Germline V CDR1 and CDR2: SGDLS, YYNGEE. This CDR3 is 15 amino acids long. The CDR3 spells CASSTGAGKSYEQYF. In nucleotides, the CDR3 is TGTGCCAGCAGCACAGGGGCAGGCAAGTCCTACGAGCAGTACTTC.

This chain links TRBV2 with TRBJ1-3; D might be TRBD1 (5 bases). V lost 5 bases and J lost 4, with 18 bases in between. This CDR3 region has 16 residues. Germline lookup yields CDR1 SNHLY and CDR2 FYNNEI. CDR3 DNA sequence: TGTGCCAGCAGTTATCCTGACAGAGCCATGGGAAACACCATATATTTT. This translates into CASSYPDRAMGNTIYF.

This chain joins TRBV2 and TRBJ1-5, with 7 bases lining up with TRBD1. Germline values: CDR1 SNHLY, CDR2 FYNNEI. With 9 bases clipped from V and 0 bases from J, the junction kept 14 bases outside the gene matches. This CDR3 is 17 amino acids long. As DNA, the CDR3 is TGTGCCAGTGCTCCGGGACAGAAACCTTATAGCAATCAGCCCCAGCATTTT. Protein product: CASAPGQKPYSNQPQHF.

The chain uses TRBV19 and TRBJ1-5; TRBD1 aligns across 7 bases. V lost 1 base to trimming and J lost 5 bases; unmatched junction nucleotides: 5. The CDR3 has 15 residues. In germline, CDR1 is LNHDA, CDR2 SQIVND (reference sequence). The CDR3 here is CASSIAGTDYQPQHF. Written as DNA, the CDR3 is TGTGCCAGTAGTATAGCAGGGACAGATTATCAGCCCCAGCATTTT.

The gene calls are TRBV25-1 and TRBJ2-7; no reliable D call. Trimming took off 5 bases at V and 0 bases at J, with 8 bases between the two ends. CDR3 length: 13 amino acids. The germline CDR1 and CDR2 sequences are MGHDK and SYGVNS. The CDR3 DNA sequence: TGTGCCAGCAGTCAGGAAACCTCCTACGAGCAGTACTTC. Its translation is CASSQETSYEQYF.

About this clone: One end of the junction does not line up with germline, which may come from a read error. The chain carries TRBV27 and TRBJ1-3, with D perhaps matching TRBD1 (6 bases). Germline CDR1 MNHEY, CDR2 SMNVEV (reference sequence). The CDR3 runs to 10 residues. The CDR3 coding sequence is TGTGCCAGCTTTTCCCAGGGGTCTCCTTTT. Protein: CASFSQGSPF.

Here the CDR3 reads CASSGLAGAYEQYF. The CDR3 bases are TGTGCCAGCAGTGGACTAGCGGGAGCATACGAGCAGTACTTC. This chain links TRBV28 with TRBJ2-7; 13 bases are shared with TRBD2. Trimming at V came to 5 bases and at J to 4 bases, leaving 2 bases not matched to a gene. The CDR3 is made up of 14 amino acids. Looked up from germline, CDR1 is MDHEN and CDR2 is SYDVKM.

The J gene is TRBJ2-3, the V gene TRBV29-1; the match to TRBD2 covers 12 bases. Germline CDR1 is SQVTM and CDR2 is ANQGSEA. With V trimmed by 3 bases and J by 1 base, 2 bases remained unmatched. The CDR3 totals 15 residues. The CDR3 here is CSVEASGRGTDTQYF. CDR3 DNA sequence: TGCAGCGTTGAGGCTAGCGGGAGGGGCACAGATACGCAGTATTTT.

The genes are TRBV25-1 and TRBJ1-1; a weak D match, TRBD1 (5 bases). Germline assignment: CDR1 MGHDK and CDR2 SYGVNS. CDR3 length: 15 amino acids. Trimming cost V 7 bases and J 1 base, with 16 bases left between them. CDR3 DNA sequence: TGTGCCAGCACTACAAATTGGGGCCCGAACACTGAAGCTTTCTTT. Protein: CASTTNWGPNTEAFF.

The chain's CDR3 is CASSQGWGVGSNQPQHF. The DNA of the CDR3 is TGCGCCAGCAGCCAAGGGTGGGGGGTAGGGAGCAATCAGCCCCAGCATTTT. V gene TRBV4-1 combines with J gene TRBJ1-5; D perhaps matches TRBD1 (5 bases). Between the trimmed V and J ends, which lost 1 base and 1 base, there was a span of 14 bases. In germline, CDR1 is MGHRA, CDR2 YSYEKL. The CDR3 has 17 amino acids.

The chain links TRBV19 to TRBJ1-5; possible D gene TRBD1, 6 bases. Germline loops: CDR1 LNHDA, CDR2 SQIVND (reference sequence). CDR3 length: 20 amino acids. V gave up 1 base and J gave up 0 bases, with 22 bases separating them. The CDR3 here is CASSIGGQRFKIYSNQPQHF. The CDR3 DNA is TGTGCCAGTAGTATAGGCGGACAGCGTTTCAAGATTTATAGCAATCAGCCCCAGCATTTT.

V and J are TRBV10-3 and TRBJ2-7; D might be TRBD1 (6 bases). Germline CDR1 is ENHRY and CDR2 is SYGVKD. With 0 bases removed from V and 1 base from J, the gap between germline ends came to 10 bases. The CDR3 has 15 amino acids. The CDR3 region is CAISESGGSSYEQYF. The CDR3 bases are TGTGCCATCAGTGAGTCTGGGGGCAGTTCCTACGAGCAGTACTTC.

The chain couples TRBV2 to TRBJ1-1, with D hard to call. Deletions cut 4 bases from V and 9 bases from J, with 9 bases between. The CDR3 sequence is 11 residues long. Germline loops: CDR1 SNHLY, CDR2 FYNNEI. DNA of the CDR3: TGTGCCAGCAGTGCCAGGTTTCAAGCTTTCTTT. This translates into CASSARFQAFF.

The rearrangement uses TRBV19 and TRBJ1-2; perhaps TRBD1 as D (6 bases). The V gene lost 6 bases and the J gene lost 3 bases, with 8 bases spanning the gap. This CDR3 contains 12 residues. Germline V gene lookup returns CDR1 LNHDA and CDR2 SQIVND (reference sequence). DNA for the CDR3: TGTGCCAGTAGGGGGGCGGACTATGGCTACACCTTC. Translated, it gives CASRGADYGYTF.

The chain combines TRBV6-4 with TRBJ2-1; weak D call: TRBD2 (7 bases). The V end lost 0 bases, the J end lost 5 bases, and 14 bases lay between the germline ends. Germline lookup yields CDR1 MRHNA and CDR2 SNTAGT. There are 16 residues in the CDR3. CDR3 nucleotides: TGTGCCAGCAGTGACTCAGTGGGGGGGCCGCACAATGAGCAGTTCTTC. This codes for CASSDSVGGPHNEQFF.

The table lists this clone with a few counts. V is TRBV29-1 and J is TRBJ1-1; D gene uncertain. Per the germline V gene, CDR1 is SQVTM and CDR2 is ANQGSEA. V lost 3 bases to trimming and J lost 5 bases, with 7 bases between them. CDR3 length: 11 residues. The CDR3 spells CSVDPQTEAFF. CDR3 bases: TGCAGCGTTGATCCGCAGACTGAAGCTTTCTTT.

This sequence joins TRBV9 and TRBJ1-1; D not resolved. The length of the CDR3 is 12 residues. CDR1 and CDR2 (germline): SGDLS, YYNGEE. V dropped 4 bases and J dropped 7 bases, with 11 bases sitting between them. The DNA of the CDR3 is TGTGCCAGCAGCCAAAGCGATGATGAAGCTTTCTTT. This sequence encodes CASSQSDDEAFF.

The chain has TRBV14 and TRBJ1-4; 7 positions match TRBD1. Looked up from germline, CDR1 is SGHDN and CDR2 is FVKESK. Losses at the gene ends were 0 bases for V and 8 bases for J; bases not matched to a gene: 9. The CDR3 runs 16 residues. The CDR3 region has the DNA TGTGCCAGCAGCCAAGAACAGGGGCTGAGAAGGGAAAAACTGTTTTTT. It specifies CASSQEQGLRREKLFF.

The V gene is TRBV6-6, the J gene TRBJ2-5, with a weak D call TRBD2 (6 bases). Trimming took off 7 bases at V and 5 bases at J, with 14 bases between the two ends. The CDR3 totals 13 residues. The V gene's germline CDR1 is MNHNY and CDR2 SVGAGI (reference sequence). This chain's CDR3 is CASNREPAETQYF. DNA for the CDR3: TGTGCCAGCAATCGGGAGCCTGCGGAGACCCAGTACTTC.

The chain uses TRBV18 and TRBJ2-3; D call uncertain. CDR1 is KGHSH and CDR2 is LQKENI in the germline V gene. The CDR3 has 12 residues. V was shortened by 3 bases and J by 5 bases, with 6 bases between the two germline ends. The CDR3 reads CASSPPGDTQYF. As DNA, the CDR3 is TGTGCCAGCTCACCCCCGGGAGATACGCAGTATTTT.

The J gene is TRBJ1-3, the V gene TRBV9; TRBD1 agrees at 9 bases. V shed 3 bases, J shed 0 bases, and the junction held 7 bases outside the gene matches. CDR1 SGDLS and CDR2 YYNGEE come from the germline V gene. This CDR3 is built from 17 residues. In DNA form, the CDR3 reads TGTGCCAGCAGCGCGGGACAGGGCCGGTTCTCTGGAAACACCATATATTTT. Amino acids: CASSAGQGRFSGNTIYF. The entire variable domain, with the rest obtained from reference TRBV9 and TRBJ1-3, is as follows: DSGVTQTPKHLITATGQRVTLRCSPRSGDLSVYWYQQSLDQGLQFLIQYYNGEERAKGNILERFSAQQFPDLHSELNLSSLELGDSALYFCASSAGQGRFSGNTIYFGEGSWLTVV.

This clone has only one observation. J is TRBJ1-1 and V is TRBV18, with a weak D call TRBD1 (6 bases). Germline V lookup: CDR1 KGHSH, CDR2 LQKENI. Trimming took off 6 bases at V and 4 bases at J, with 24 bases between the two ends. The CDR3 length is 17 residues. Written as DNA, the CDR3 is TGTGCCAGCTCGCGACAGGCGTTGTCAACAGTCGCCACTGAAGCTTTCTTT. It is translated as CASSRQALSTVATEAFF.